This TCR beta chain was profiled in a study of shared clonotypes between healthy human individuals. A remark on this clone: This may be a read error: a much more frequent sequence differs by one nucleotide.

The run depth of the assay was deep. Replicate sorted-subset PCRs were loaded with roughly 190 ng DNA, 31,000 or so T cell genomes. The data were produced by immunoSEQ multiplex PCR, yet TCRdb's version contains in-frame clones alone and is incomplete. The profile shows about 330,000 clones, around 86% of them singletons. The CDR3 is 15 residues long. Germline V gives CDR1 MDHEN, CDR2 SYDVKM. The J gene is TRBJ2-5, the V gene TRBV28; perhaps D is TRBD1 or TRBD2 (8 bases each). The sequencing sample was made of memory CD8+ T cells sorted from blood. Subset given: CD45RO+ cells pooled with CCR7-negative TemRA cells. The source of this sequence is a man aged 18 to 35 in good health. CDR3 sequence: CATRGPAGAPEIQYF. The CDR3 DNA sequence: TGTGCCACCAGGGGGCCAGCGGGGGCCCCAGAGATCCAGTACTTC.